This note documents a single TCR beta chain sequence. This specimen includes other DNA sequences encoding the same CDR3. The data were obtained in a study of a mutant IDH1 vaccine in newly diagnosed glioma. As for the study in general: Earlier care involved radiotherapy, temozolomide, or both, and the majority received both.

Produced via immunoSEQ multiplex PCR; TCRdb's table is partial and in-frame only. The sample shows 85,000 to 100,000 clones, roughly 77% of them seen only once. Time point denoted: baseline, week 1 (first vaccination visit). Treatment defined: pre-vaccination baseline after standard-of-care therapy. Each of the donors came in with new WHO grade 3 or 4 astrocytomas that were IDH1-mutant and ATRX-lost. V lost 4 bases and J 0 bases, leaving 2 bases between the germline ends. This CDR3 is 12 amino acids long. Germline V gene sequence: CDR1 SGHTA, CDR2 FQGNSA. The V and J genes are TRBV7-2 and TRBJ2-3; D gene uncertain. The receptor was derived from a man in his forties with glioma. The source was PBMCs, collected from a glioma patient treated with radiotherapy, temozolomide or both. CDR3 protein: CASSSSTDTQYF. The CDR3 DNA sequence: TGTGCCAGCAGCTCCAGCACAGATACGCAGTATTTT. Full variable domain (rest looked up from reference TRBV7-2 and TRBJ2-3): GAGVSQSPSNKVTEKGKDVELRCDPISGHTALYWYRQSLGQGLEFLIYFQGNSAPDKSGLPSDRFSAERTGGSVSTLTIQRTQQEDSAVYLCASSSSTDTQYFGPGTRLTVL.